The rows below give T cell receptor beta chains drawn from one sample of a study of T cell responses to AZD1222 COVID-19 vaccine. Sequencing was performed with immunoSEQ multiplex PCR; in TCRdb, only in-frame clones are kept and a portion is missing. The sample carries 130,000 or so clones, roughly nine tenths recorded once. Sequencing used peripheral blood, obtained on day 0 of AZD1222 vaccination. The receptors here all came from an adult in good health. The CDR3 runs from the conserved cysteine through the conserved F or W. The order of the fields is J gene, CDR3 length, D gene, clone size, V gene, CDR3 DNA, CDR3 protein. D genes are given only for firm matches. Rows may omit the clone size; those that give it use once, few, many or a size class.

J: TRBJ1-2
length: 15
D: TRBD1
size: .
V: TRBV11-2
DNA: TGTGCCAGCAGCGCGCGGACAGGGGGCGACTATGGCTACACCTTC
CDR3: CASSARTGGDYGYTF

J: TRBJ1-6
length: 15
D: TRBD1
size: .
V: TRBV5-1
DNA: TGCGCCAGCTCAAAGGGACAGTCCTATAATTCACCCCTCCACTTT
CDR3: CASSKGQSYNSPLHF

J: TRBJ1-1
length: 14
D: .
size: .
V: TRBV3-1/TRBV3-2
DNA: TGTGCCAGCAGCCTACTTGGGGTGAACACTGAAGCTTTCTTT
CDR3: CASSLLGVNTEAFF

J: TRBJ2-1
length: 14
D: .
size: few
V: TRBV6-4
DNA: TGTGCCAGCAGCCCCACTAGCTCCTACAATGAGCAGTTCTTC
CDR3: CASSPTSSYNEQFF

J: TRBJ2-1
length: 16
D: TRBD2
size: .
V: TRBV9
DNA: TGTGCCAGCAGCCCCACGGGGGGGAGGGTCGGCAATGAGCAGTTCTTC
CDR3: CASSPTGGRVGNEQFF

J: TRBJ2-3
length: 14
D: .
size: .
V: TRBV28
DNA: TGTGCCAGCAGCATACACCAGAGCACAGATACGCAGTATTTT
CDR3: CASSIHQSTDTQYF

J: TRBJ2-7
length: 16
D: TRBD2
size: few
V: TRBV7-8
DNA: TGTGCCAGCAGCTCAAGAAGGCTAGCGGGTCCCTACGAGCAGTACTTC
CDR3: CASSSRRLAGPYEQYF

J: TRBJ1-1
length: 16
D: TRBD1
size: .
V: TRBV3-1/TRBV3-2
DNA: TGTGCCAGCAGCCAGACCCGACAGGGGGGGAACACTGAAGCTTTCTTT
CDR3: CASSQTRQGGNTEAFF

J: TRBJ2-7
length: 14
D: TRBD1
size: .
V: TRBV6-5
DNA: TGTGCCAGTTTACAGGGGGCGAGGACCTACGAGCAGTACTTC
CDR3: CASLQGARTYEQYF

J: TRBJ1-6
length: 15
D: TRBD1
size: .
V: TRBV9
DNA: TGTGCCAGCAGCGCATCTGACAGGGGGCCGGCACCCCTCCACTTT
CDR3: CASSASDRGPAPLHF

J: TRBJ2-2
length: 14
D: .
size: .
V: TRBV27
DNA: TGTGCCAGCTCAATGGGTGGGAACACCGGGGAGCTGTTTTTT
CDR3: CASSMGGNTGELFF

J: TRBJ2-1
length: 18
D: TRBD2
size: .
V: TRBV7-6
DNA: TGTGCCAGCAGCTTAGTTTCCGCGAGGCGGGGGGTATACAATGAGCAGTTCTTC
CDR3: CASSLVSARRGVYNEQFF

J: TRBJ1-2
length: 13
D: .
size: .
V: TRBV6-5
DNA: TGTGCCAGCATTCGGGGCCGGGGCTATGGCTACACCTTC
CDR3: CASIRGRGYGYTF

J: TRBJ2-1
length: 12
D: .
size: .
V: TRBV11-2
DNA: TGTGCCAGCAGCCTCCTGGGCACCGAGCAGTTCTTC
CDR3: CASSLLGTEQFF

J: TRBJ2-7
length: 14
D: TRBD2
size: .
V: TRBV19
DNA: TGTGCCAGTACTCCGGGACTAGGGGACATCGAGCAGTACTTC
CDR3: CASTPGLGDIEQYF

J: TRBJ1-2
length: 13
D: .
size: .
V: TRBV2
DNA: TGTGCCAGCAGTGAAAACAGGGCGCCTGGCTACACCTTC
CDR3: CASSENRAPGYTF

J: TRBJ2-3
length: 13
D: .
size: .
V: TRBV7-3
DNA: TGTGCCAGCAGACCTAGGGATGGAGATACGCAGTATTTT
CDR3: CASRPRDGDTQYF

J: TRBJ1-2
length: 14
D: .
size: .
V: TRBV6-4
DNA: TGTGCCAGCAGCCAATACAGTGGAGACTATGGCTACACCTTC
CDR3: CASSQYSGDYGYTF

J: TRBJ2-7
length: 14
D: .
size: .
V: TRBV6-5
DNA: TGTGCCAGCAGTACCTCGACAGACACCTACGAGCAGTACTTC
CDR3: CASSTSTDTYEQYF

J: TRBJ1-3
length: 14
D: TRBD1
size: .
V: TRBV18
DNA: TGTGCCAGCTCCCTTCCGGGACAGGGAAACACCATATATTTT
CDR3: CASSLPGQGNTIYF

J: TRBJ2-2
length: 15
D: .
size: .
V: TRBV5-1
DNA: TGCGCCAGCAGCTTGGGTGGGGTGACCACCGGGGAGCTGTTTTTT
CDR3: CASSLGGVTTGELFF

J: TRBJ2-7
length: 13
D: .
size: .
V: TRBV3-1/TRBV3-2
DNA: TGTGCCAGCAGCCAAGGGACACCCTACGAGCAGTACTTC
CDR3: CASSQGTPYEQYF

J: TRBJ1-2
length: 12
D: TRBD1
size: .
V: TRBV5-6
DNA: TGTGCCAGCAGCTTCAGGGGGAATGGCTACACCTTC
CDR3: CASSFRGNGYTF

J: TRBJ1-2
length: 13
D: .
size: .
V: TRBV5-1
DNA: TGCGCCAGCAGCTTTGACGAGAACTATGGCTACACCTTC
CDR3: CASSFDENYGYTF

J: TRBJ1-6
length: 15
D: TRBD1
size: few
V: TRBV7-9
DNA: TGTGCCAGCAGCTTGACAGGGTCGGCCCTTTCACCCCTCCACTTT
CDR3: CASSLTGSALSPLHF

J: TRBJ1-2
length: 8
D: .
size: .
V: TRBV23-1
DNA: TGCGCCTCGTTAGGCTACACCTTC
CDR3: CASLGYTF

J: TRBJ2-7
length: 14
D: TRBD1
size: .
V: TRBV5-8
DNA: TGTGCCAGCAGAATGACAGGGGGCTCCTACGAGCAGTACTTC
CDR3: CASRMTGGSYEQYF

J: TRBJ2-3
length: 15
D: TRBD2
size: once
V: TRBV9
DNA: TGTGCCAGCCAAGGGACTAGCGGGGGCACAGATACGCAGTATTTT
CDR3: CASQGTSGGTDTQYF

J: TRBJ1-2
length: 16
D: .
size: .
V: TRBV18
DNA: TGTGCCAGCTCGCTTACCTGGGCCGAACAGAGCTATGGCTACACCTTC
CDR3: CASSLTWAEQSYGYTF

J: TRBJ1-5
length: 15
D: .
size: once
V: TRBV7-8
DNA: TGTGCCAGCACCCTAGGGGGGCAGGGGTATCAGCCCCAGCATTTT
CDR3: CASTLGGQGYQPQHF

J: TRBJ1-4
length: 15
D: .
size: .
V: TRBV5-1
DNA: TGCGCCAGCAGCGACATAAGCGCATCTAATGAAAAACTGTTTTTT
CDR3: CASSDISASNEKLFF

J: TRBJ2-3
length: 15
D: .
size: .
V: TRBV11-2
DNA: TGTGCCAGCAGCTTAGTTGTGGGGCGCACAGATACGCAGTATTTT
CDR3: CASSLVVGRTDTQYF

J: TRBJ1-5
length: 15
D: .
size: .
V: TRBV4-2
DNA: TGTGCCAGCAGCCAAGAAGGATATAGCAATCAGCCCCAGCATTTT
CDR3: CASSQEGYSNQPQHF

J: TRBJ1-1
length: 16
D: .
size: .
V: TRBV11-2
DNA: TGTGCCAGCAGCTTACTTGGGGGCAGTTTGAACACTGAAGCTTTCTTT
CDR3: CASSLLGGSLNTEAFF

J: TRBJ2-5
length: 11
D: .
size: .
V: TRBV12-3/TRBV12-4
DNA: TGTGCCAGCGCCGAGGGGGAGACCCAGTACTTC
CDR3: CASAEGETQYF

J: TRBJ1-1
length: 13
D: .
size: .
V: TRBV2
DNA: TGTGCCAGCTATCAGGCGGAGAACACTGAAGCTTTCTTT
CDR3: CASYQAENTEAFF